This T cell receptor beta chain was recovered during a study of cytomegalovirus exposure and HLA in healthy donors. About this clone itself: What it binds is not known.

Trimming took off 6 bases at V and 4 bases at J, with 18 bases between the two ends. This CDR3 is 15 amino acids long. Looked up from germline, CDR1 is SGHRS and CDR2 is YFSETQ. Notes on the study in general: It was found in a later analysis that first-cohort TCR clusters tended to co-occur in the approximately 120 validation repertoires.

Assay used: immunoSEQ multiplex PCR; TCRdb lists only in-frame clones, some missing. Of 150,000 or so clones listed, about 87% are singletons. The chain joins TRBV5-1 to TRBJ2-3; tentative D call: TRBD2 (5 bases). The sequencing input was PBMCs. The TCR sequence derives from a woman aged 25 to 45 in good health and CMV-seropositive. CDR3: CASTPGEPNSDTQYF. In DNA, the CDR3 is TGCGCCAGCACCCCCGGGGAGCCTAACTCAGATACGCAGTATTTT.